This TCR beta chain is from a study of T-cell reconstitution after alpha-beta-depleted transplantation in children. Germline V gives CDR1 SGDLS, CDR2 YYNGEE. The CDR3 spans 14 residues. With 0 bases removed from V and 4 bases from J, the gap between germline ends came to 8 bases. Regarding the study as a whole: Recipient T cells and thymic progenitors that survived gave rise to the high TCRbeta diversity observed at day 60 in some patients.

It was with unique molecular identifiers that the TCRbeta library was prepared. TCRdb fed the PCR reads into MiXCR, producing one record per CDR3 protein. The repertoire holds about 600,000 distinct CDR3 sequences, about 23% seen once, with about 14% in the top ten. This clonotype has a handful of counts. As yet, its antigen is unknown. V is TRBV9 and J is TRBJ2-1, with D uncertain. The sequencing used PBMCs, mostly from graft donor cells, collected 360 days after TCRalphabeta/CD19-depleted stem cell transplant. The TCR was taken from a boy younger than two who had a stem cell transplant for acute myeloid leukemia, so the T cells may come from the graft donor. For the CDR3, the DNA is TGTGCCAGCAGCGTAGGAGACGGGTACAATGAGCAGTTCTTC. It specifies CASSVGDGYNEQFF.